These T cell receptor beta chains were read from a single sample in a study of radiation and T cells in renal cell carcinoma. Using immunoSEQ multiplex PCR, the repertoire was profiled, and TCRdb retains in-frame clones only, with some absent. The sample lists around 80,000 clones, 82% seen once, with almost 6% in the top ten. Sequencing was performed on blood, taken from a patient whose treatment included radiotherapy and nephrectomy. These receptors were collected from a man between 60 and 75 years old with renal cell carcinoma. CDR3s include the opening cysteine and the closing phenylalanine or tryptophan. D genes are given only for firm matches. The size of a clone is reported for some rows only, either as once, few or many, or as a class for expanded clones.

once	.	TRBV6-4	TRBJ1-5	CASSDSHFRTENSNQPQHF	TGTGCCAGCAGTGACTCGCATTTCCGGACTGAGAATAGCAATCAGCCCCAGCATTTT
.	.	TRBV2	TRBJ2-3	CASSRADTQYF	TGTGCCAGCAGTCGGGCAGATACGCAGTATTTT
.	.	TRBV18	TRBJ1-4	CASSPNRVNEKLFF	TGTGCCAGCTCACCGAACAGAGTTAATGAAAAACTGTTTTTT
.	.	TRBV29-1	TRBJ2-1	CSLDLVNEQFF	TGCAGCCTGGATTTAGTCAATGAGCAGTTCTTC
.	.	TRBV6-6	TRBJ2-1	CASSYGRDSERREQFF	TGTGCCAGCAGTTACGGACGGGACTCGGAGAGGCGTGAGCAGTTCTTC
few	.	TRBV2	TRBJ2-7	CASMTSSYEQYF	TGTGCCAGCATGACCAGTTCCTACGAGCAGTACTTC
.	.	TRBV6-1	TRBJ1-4	CASKRQINEKLFF	TGTGCCAGCAAGCGACAGATTAATGAAAAACTGTTTTTT
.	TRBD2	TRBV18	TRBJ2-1	CASSPGLAGSYNEQFF	TGTGCCAGCTCACCAGGACTAGCGGGGTCCTACAATGAGCAGTTCTTC
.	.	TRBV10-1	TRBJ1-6	CASSESGAPLHF	TGCGCCAGCAGTGAGTCTGGGGCACCCCTCCACTTT
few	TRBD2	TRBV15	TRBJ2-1	CATSRPGLEAHEQFF	TGTGCCACCAGCAGGCCGGGACTAGAGGCACATGAGCAGTTCTTC
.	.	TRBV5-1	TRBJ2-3	CASSLAGPSGTDTQYF	TGCGCCAGCAGCTTGGCCGGGCCCAGCGGCACAGATACGCAGTATTTT
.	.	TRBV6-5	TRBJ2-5	CASSYTGYQETQYF	TGTGCCAGCAGTTACACCGGGTACCAAGAGACCCAGTACTTC
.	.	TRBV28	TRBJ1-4	CASSRVREKLFF	TGTGCCAGTTCTAGGGTTAGGGAAAAACTGTTTTTT
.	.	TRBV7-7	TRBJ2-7	CASSLALGEAYEQYF	TGTGCCAGCAGCTTAGCCCTGGGGGAGGCCTACGAGCAGTACTTC
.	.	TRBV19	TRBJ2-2	CASTTPIQHGELFF	TGTGCCAGTACCACACCAATACAGCACGGGGAGCTGTTTTTT
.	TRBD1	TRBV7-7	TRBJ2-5	CASSLRQGETQYF	TGTGCCAGCAGCTTACGACAGGGAGAGACCCAGTACTTC
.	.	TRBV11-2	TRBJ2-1	CASSLAAFSAVHNEQFF	TGTGCCAGCAGCTTAGCCGCATTTAGCGCGGTACACAATGAGCAGTTCTTC
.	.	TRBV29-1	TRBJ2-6	CSVEGTSSGANVLTF	TGCAGCGTTGAAGGGACGAGCTCTGGGGCCAACGTCCTGACTTTC
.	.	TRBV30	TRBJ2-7	CAGAGVGYEQYF	TGTGCCGGAGCAGGGGTTGGCTACGAGCAGTACTTC
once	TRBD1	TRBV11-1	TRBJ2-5	CASSSRQGQETQYF	TGTGCCAGCAGCTCCCGACAGGGGCAGGAGACCCAGTACTTC